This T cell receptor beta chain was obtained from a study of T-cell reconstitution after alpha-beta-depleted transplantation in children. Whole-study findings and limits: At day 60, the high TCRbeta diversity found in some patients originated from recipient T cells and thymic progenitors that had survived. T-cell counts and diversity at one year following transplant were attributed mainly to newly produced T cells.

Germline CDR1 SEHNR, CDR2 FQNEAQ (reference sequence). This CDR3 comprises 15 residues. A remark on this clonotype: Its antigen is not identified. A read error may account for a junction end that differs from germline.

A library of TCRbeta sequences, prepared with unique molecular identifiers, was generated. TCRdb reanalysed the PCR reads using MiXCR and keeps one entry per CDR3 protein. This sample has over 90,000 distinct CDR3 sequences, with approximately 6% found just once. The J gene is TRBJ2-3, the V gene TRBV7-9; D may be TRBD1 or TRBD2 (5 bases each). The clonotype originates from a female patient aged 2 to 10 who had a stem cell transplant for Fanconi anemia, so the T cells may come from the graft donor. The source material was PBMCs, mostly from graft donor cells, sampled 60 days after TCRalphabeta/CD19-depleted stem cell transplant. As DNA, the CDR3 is TGTGCCAGCAGCTTCGGGACCGCTAGCACAGATACGCAGAATTTT. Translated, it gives CASSFGTASTDTQNF. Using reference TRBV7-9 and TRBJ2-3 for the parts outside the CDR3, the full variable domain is DTGVSQNPRHKITKRGQNVTFRCDPISEHNRLYWYRQTLGQGPEFLTYFQNEAQLEKSRLLSDRFSAERPKGSFSTLEIQRTEQGDSAMYLCASSFGTASTDTQNFGPGTRLTVL.